Listed here are 7 T cell receptor beta chains from one sample, sequenced in a study of OX40 agonist ivuxolimab in advanced cancers. Library creation used the immunoSEQ multiplex PCR assay. TCRdb took this table from immuneACCESS and kept in-frame rearrangements with V and J called. Such tables lack part of the clones; where checked against another copy, unresolved V genes explain under half of the gap, and the rest is unexplained. Here the sample has approximately 60,000 clones; around 85% occur a single time. Of the sample, under 3.5% falls within the top ten clones. The sample was CD4+ or CD8+ T cells sorted from blood, taken in a trial of the OX40 agonist ivuxolimab. The receptors were sampled from an adult with an advanced solid tumor such as melanoma, head and neck, liver or kidney cancer.

This clone was seen a handful of times. This sequence joins TRBV9 and TRBJ1-5; the match to TRBD1 covers 8 bases. Germline trimming cut 2 bases from V and 7 bases from J; bases unmatched to any gene: 8. Germline V gene sequence: CDR1 SGDLS, CDR2 YYNGEE. This CDR3 comprises 15 residues. The CDR3 sequence is CASSVDGQGSQPQHF. Here the CDR3 DNA reads TGTGCCAGCAGCGTGGACGGACAGGGCTCACAGCCCCAGCATTTT.

The table lists this clone with a count of one. The V and J genes are TRBV6-1 and TRBJ1-2; weak D call: TRBD1 (5 bases). The CDR3 totals 14 residues. Between the trimmed V and J ends, which lost 6 bases and 5 bases, there was a span of 16 bases. The germline CDR1 and CDR2 sequences are MNHNS and SASEGT. The CDR3: CASSPARGAYGYTF. Here the CDR3 DNA reads TGTGCCAGCAGCCCCGCTAGGGGCGCATATGGCTACACCTTC.

J is TRBJ1-3 and V is TRBV27; 8 nucleotides agree with TRBD1. This CDR3 region has 14 residues. J was trimmed by 8 bases and V by 9 bases; bases with no gene match: 12. From germline, CDR1 is MNHEY and CDR2 SMNVEV (reference sequence). The CDR3: CASQGADRFDTIYF. The CDR3 DNA sequence: TGTGCCAGTCAGGGGGCCGACAGGTTTGACACCATATATTTT.

The table lists this clone with a few counts. This sequence joins TRBV10-3 and TRBJ1-1; D not certain. Germline CDR1 is ENHRY and CDR2 is SYGVKD. With 2 bases removed from V and 3 bases from J, the gap between germline ends came to 4 bases. There are 12 residues in the CDR3. CDR3 sequence (DNA): TGTGCCATCAGTGAGAGGGACACTGAAGCTTTCTTT. The encoded protein is CAISERDTEAFF.

V and J are TRBV18 and TRBJ2-7; D is ambiguous. The CDR3 sequence is 13 residues long. V dropped 6 bases and J dropped 7 bases, with 16 bases sitting between them. Germline assignment: CDR1 KGHSH and CDR2 LQKENI. This chain's CDR3 is CASSQTTLVEQYF. CDR3 sequence (DNA): TGTGCCAGCTCCCAGACAACCCTTGTGGAGCAGTACTTC.

The chain employs TRBV6-6 and TRBJ1-5; 9 bases fit TRBD1. CDR3 length: 16 amino acids. Germline V gene data show CDR1 as MNHNY and CDR2 as SVGAGI (reference sequence). The J segment lost 4 bases and the V segment lost 0 bases, leaving 4 bases of the junction unmatched. CDR3 sequence (DNA): TGTGCCAGCAGTTACTCCGACAGGGGGATGAATCAGCCCCAGCATTTT. Its protein product is CASSYSDRGMNQPQHF.

Only one count was recorded for this clone. The chain has TRBV18 and TRBJ1-5; 8 bases are a match to TRBD1. Germline V gene data show CDR1 as KGHSH and CDR2 as LQKENI. The ends lost 6 bases at V and 0 bases at J; junction bases unmatched: 16. This CDR3 is 19 amino acids long. The CDR3 DNA is TGTGCCAGCTCCTCCTCGGGTACAGGGGGAGTACATAGCAATCAGCCCCAGCATTTT. Translation gives CASSSSGTGGVHSNQPQHF.